This passage covers 31 T cell receptor beta chains from one sample sequenced in a study of blood T cell repertoires in COVID-19. Clones were read by immunoSEQ multiplex PCR, and TCRdb kept only the in-frame ones, dropping some. The repertoire holds 95,000 to 150,000 clones, with roughly four fifths as singletons. The sample comprised peripheral blood. The receptors derive from a woman between 65 and 79 years old with acute or convalescent COVID-19.

The chain recombines TRBV5-1 with TRBJ1-6; no reliable D call. The CDR3 spans 14 residues. With 0 bases removed from V and 9 bases from J, the gap between germline ends came to 10 bases. Germline assignment: CDR1 SGHRS and CDR2 YFSETQ. In DNA form, the CDR3 reads TGCGCCAGCAGCTTGGGTTCCGGTAGTTCACCCCTCCACTTT. This codes for CASSLGSGSSPLHF. Full variable domain (outside the CDR3, taken from reference TRBV5-1 and TRBJ1-6): KAGVTQTPRYLIKTRGQQVTLSCSPISGHRSVSWYQQTPGQGLQFLFEYFSETQRNKGNFPGRFSGRQFSNSRSEMNVSTLELGDSALYLCASSLGSGSSPLHFGNGTRLTVT.

The rearrangement uses TRBV18 and TRBJ1-2; D not certain. This CDR3 is built from 16 residues. From germline, CDR1 is KGHSH and CDR2 LQKENI. Trimming removed 0 bases at V and 0 bases at J, with 11 bases between. CDR3 protein: CASSPPSVSANYGYTF. The CDR3 DNA reads as TGTGCCAGCTCACCACCGTCGGTGAGCGCTAACTATGGCTACACCTTC.

This rearrangement joins TRBV29-1 to TRBJ2-1, with D maybe TRBD2 (5 bases). In germline, CDR1 is SQVTM, CDR2 ANQGSEA. V lost 6 bases to trimming and J lost 0 bases, with 12 bases between them. The CDR3 sequence is 14 residues long. CDR3 coding DNA: TGCAGCGTCCCGGGGTTTTACTCCTACAATGAGCAGTTCTTC. Translated, it gives CSVPGFYSYNEQFF.

The chain links TRBV6-5 to TRBJ2-5, with D tentatively TRBD1 (5 bases). This CDR3 spans 13 amino acids. The germline CDR1 and CDR2 sequences are MNHEY and SVGAGI. Trimming left V 2 bases short and J 2 bases short, with 6 bases between. The CDR3 sequence: CASSYRGQETQYF. The CDR3 DNA sequence: TGTGCCAGCAGTTACAGGGGACAAGAGACCCAGTACTTC.

J is TRBJ2-3 and V is TRBV2, with D perhaps matching TRBD2 (5 bases). V lost 4 bases to trimming and J lost 2 bases, with 13 bases between them. Looked up from germline, CDR1 is SNHLY and CDR2 is FYNNEI. The CDR3 sequence is 15 residues long. The CDR3 nucleotides are TGTGCCAGCAGTGTCTTAGGACTCCTCACAGATACGCAGTATTTT. It translates to CASSVLGLLTDTQYF.

This chain uses TRBV4-1 with TRBJ2-4; possible D gene TRBD2, 6 bases. V lost 4 bases and J 6 bases, leaving 19 bases between the germline ends. The CDR3 runs 16 residues. The germline V gene encodes CDR1 MGHRA and CDR2 YSYEKL. This CDR3 is CASSLPGGQGGNIQYF. The DNA for the CDR3 is TGCGCCAGCAGCCTCCCCGGAGGGCAGGGTGGAAACATTCAGTACTTC.

CDR3 loop: CASSVGGQRAYEQYF. CDR3 sequence (DNA): TGTGCCAGCAGCGTAGGGGGGCAGAGAGCCTACGAGCAGTACTTC. The chain combines TRBV9 with TRBJ2-7; D perhaps matches TRBD1 (6 bases). V lost 0 bases and J lost 2, with 12 bases in between. The CDR3 runs to 15 residues. The germline V gene encodes CDR1 SGDLS and CDR2 YYNGEE.

This clone was seen just once. J is TRBJ1-2 and V is TRBV6-5; 10 bases fit TRBD1. The junction had 10 bases not matched to a gene; V was cut back by 4 bases and J by 8 bases. Germline V gives CDR1 MNHEY, CDR2 SVGAGI. The CDR3 is 15 amino acids. CDR3 region: CASSLGERQGAGYTF. The CDR3 nucleotides read TGTGCCAGCAGTTTGGGCGAAAGACAGGGGGCGGGCTACACCTTC.

The chain employs TRBV9 and TRBJ1-5; TRBD1 agrees at 7 bases. The trim removed 5 bases at V and 0 bases at J, leaving 5 bases unmatched. The CDR3 covers 15 residues. Germline lookup yields CDR1 SGDLS and CDR2 YYNGEE. CDR3: CASSDTGDSNQPQHF. The CDR3 DNA is TGTGCCAGCAGTGATACAGGGGATAGCAATCAGCCCCAGCATTTT.

In this sample, this clone turned up once. The chain carries TRBV4-3 and TRBJ1-2; D remains unclear. The CDR3 totals 15 residues. Germline V lookup: CDR1 LGHNA, CDR2 YSLEER. Trimming stripped 0 bases from V and 4 bases from J, with 12 bases between. This CDR3 is CASSQEYSLFYGYTF. Written as DNA, the CDR3 is TGCGCCAGCAGCCAAGAGTACAGCCTTTTCTATGGCTACACCTTC.

This chain connects TRBV7-2 to TRBJ1-2, with 7 bases identical to TRBD1. Per the germline V gene, CDR1 is SGHTA and CDR2 is FQGNSA. Trimming removed 5 bases from V and 6 bases from J; junction bases left unmatched: 12. This CDR3 is 15 amino acids long. In nucleotides, the CDR3 is TGTGCCAGCAGCGCCGACAGGGTGAGGTGGGATGGCTACACCTTC. Its translation: CASSADRVRWDGYTF.

The V and J genes are TRBV4-3 and TRBJ2-1; the match to TRBD2 covers 9 bases. V gave up 0 bases and J gave up 9 bases; unmatched junction bases: 12. This CDR3 is 17 amino acids long. The germline CDR1 and CDR2 sequences are LGHNA and YSLEER. CDR3 bases: TGCGCCAGCAGCCAAGATTGGGGACTAGCCATATTAATTGAGCAGTTCTTC. Translated: CASSQDWGLAILIEQFF.

The rearrangement uses TRBV10-3 and TRBJ2-5; D perhaps matches TRBD1 (6 bases). CDR3 size: 14 residues. V lost 6 bases and J 2 bases, leaving 13 bases between the germline ends. Germline-derived CDR1 and CDR2 are ENHRY and SYGVKD. The CDR3 region has the DNA TGTGCCATCAGGGTGGGGGCTAGACAAGAGACCCAGTACTTC. Protein: CAIRVGARQETQYF.

The chain combines TRBV5-1 with TRBJ2-1; 8 bases match TRBD2. Unmatched junction bases numbered 19, after V lost 4 bases and J lost 7 bases. The CDR3 totals 18 residues. The V gene's germline CDR1 is SGHRS and CDR2 YFSETQ. The CDR3 DNA follows: TGCGCCAGCAGCCTATTCGGCGAGCGGGGGCGATTGCGGAATGAGCAGTTCTTC. Translated: CASSLFGERGRLRNEQFF.

The chain couples TRBV6-4 to TRBJ1-4; TRBD1 aligns across 9 bases. The CDR3 consists of 18 residues. J gave up 7 bases and V 8 bases, and 20 bases lay outside the gene matches. Germline CDR1 reads MRHNA; CDR2 reads SNTAGT. The CDR3 DNA reads as TGTGCCAGCCGCCCGGGACAGGGATATTTAGCGAACGGTGAAAAACTGTTTTTT. Translated: CASRPGQGYLANGEKLFF.

The V gene is TRBV12-3 or TRBV12-4, the J gene TRBJ1-4; D call uncertain. The CDR3 spans 13 residues. V was shortened by 1 base and J by 6 bases, with 6 bases between the two germline ends. Here the CDR3 reads CASSLGHYEKLFF. The CDR3 DNA sequence: TGTGCCAGCAGTTTAGGTCACTATGAAAAACTGTTTTTT.

In DNA, the CDR3 is TGTGCCAGCATTGGGACAGGACTTACCGGGGAGCTGTTTTTT. Amino acids: CASIGTGLTGELFF. V gene TRBV11-3 combines with J gene TRBJ2-2; 8 nucleotides align to TRBD1. The junction had 6 bases not matched to a gene; V was cut back by 7 bases and J by 5 bases. Germline V gene lookup returns CDR1 SGHNT and CDR2 YENEEA. There are 14 residues in the CDR3.

The chain couples TRBV29-1 to TRBJ2-2; 7 nucleotides match TRBD1. Germline V gene data show CDR1 as SQVTM and CDR2 as ANQGSEA. The V and J ends lost 6 bases and 3 bases, in that order; junction bases with no gene match: 4. The CDR3 runs 13 residues. The CDR3 sequence: CSVTGLDTGELFF. CDR3 DNA: TGCAGCGTGACAGGGCTAGACACCGGGGAGCTGTTTTTT.

The V and J genes are TRBV7-9 and TRBJ2-3; D gene uncertain. The CDR3 runs to 15 residues. Trimming took 3 bases from V and 0 from J, leaving 10 bases between them. From germline, CDR1 is SEHNR and CDR2 FQNEAQ (reference sequence). CDR3 sequence reads: CASSFHLTSTDTQYF. CDR3 DNA sequence: TGTGCCAGCAGCTTTCATTTAACTAGCACAGATACGCAGTATTTT.

The chain is built from TRBV11-2 and TRBJ1-6, with 8 bases matching TRBD1. V shed 5 bases and J 7 bases; nucleotides not matched to a gene: 10. The CDR3 loop spans 16 amino acids. Germline CDR1 reads SGHAT; CDR2 reads FQNNGV. The CDR3 bases are TGTGCCAGCAGCCACGAACTCCAGGGGGCCAATTCACCCCTCCACTTT. It encodes CASSHELQGANSPLHF. The whole variable domain, remainder taken from reference TRBV11-2 and TRBJ1-6, is EAGVAQSPRYKIIEKRQSVAFWCNPISGHATLYWYQQILGQGPKLLIQFQNNGVVDDSQLPKDRFSAERLKGVDSTLKIQPAKLEDSAVYLCASSHELQGANSPLHFGNGTRLTVT.

This clone has a handful of counts. This chain uses TRBV19 with TRBJ1-5; maybe TRBD1 (5 bases). The germline V and J ends were trimmed by 8 bases and 3 bases, with 14 bases remaining between them. The V gene's germline CDR1 is LNHDA and CDR2 SQIVND (reference sequence). CDR3 length: 14 amino acids. The CDR3 here is CASCPRGSNQPQHF. The CDR3 bases are TGTGCCAGTTGTCCCCGGGGGTCCAATCAGCCCCAGCATTTT.

The gene calls are TRBV7-3 and TRBJ1-3; 7 nucleotides match TRBD1. This CDR3 comprises 17 residues. From germline, CDR1 is SGHTA and CDR2 FQGTGA. Trimming removed 2 bases from V and 0 bases from J; junction bases left unmatched: 7. The DNA for the CDR3 is TGTGCCAGCAGCTTACACGGACAGGCCAACTCTGGAAACACCATATATTTT. Translated: CASSLHGQANSGNTIYF.

The V gene is TRBV19, the J gene TRBJ1-1, with D unresolved. The CDR3 runs 15 residues. Trimming stripped 7 bases from V and 3 bases from J, with 18 bases between. Per germline, CDR1 LNHDA and CDR2 SQIVND (reference sequence). CDR3 sequence (DNA): TGTGCCAGTACCCTCCGAGGAGGGATCTACACTGAAGCTTTCTTT. As protein: CASTLRGGIYTEAFF.

The genes are TRBV7-8 and TRBJ2-5, with TRBD2 matching 13 bases. The CDR3 has 16 residues. Germline values: CDR1 SGHVS, CDR2 FQNEAQ. After removal of 3 bases from V and 3 bases from J, the junction contained 4 bases not matched to a gene. CDR3 bases: TGTGCCAGCAGCTTTTTCGGACTAGCGGGGGAAGAGACCCAGTACTTC. This codes for CASSFFGLAGEETQYF.

The chain uses TRBV7-2 and TRBJ2-7; D is uncertain. The CDR3 covers 13 residues. Looked up from germline, CDR1 is SGHTA and CDR2 is FQGNSA. Trimming took off 1 base at V and 2 bases at J, with 6 bases between the two ends. CDR3 residues: CASSLEPTYEQYF. CDR3 sequence (DNA): TGTGCCAGCAGCTTAGAGCCCACCTACGAGCAGTACTTC.

The rearrangement links TRBV4-2 to TRBJ1-2; 9 nucleotides agree with TRBD1. The V gene's germline CDR1 is LGHNA and CDR2 YNFKEQ. The CDR3 totals 14 residues. V shed 1 base and J 13 bases; nucleotides not matched to a gene: 10. The CDR3 DNA sequence: TGTGCCAGCAGCCAAGGAGGGGACAGGGTAAAGGTCACCTTC. Encoded protein: CASSQGGDRVKVTF.

This clone was seen only a few times. The genes are TRBV19 and TRBJ2-5; 9 nucleotides match TRBD2. The CDR3 spans 11 residues. Germline loops: CDR1 LNHDA, CDR2 SQIVND (reference sequence). CDR3 sequence (DNA): TGTGCTGCGGGGGGGTTAGAGACCCAGTACTTC. This codes for CAAGGLETQYF.

This rearrangement joins TRBV5-6 to TRBJ1-2; 7 bases match TRBD1. This CDR3 has 15 residues. V shed 2 bases and J 2 bases; nucleotides not matched to a gene: 6. Germline V gene sequence: CDR1 SGHDT, CDR2 YYEEEE. The CDR3 spells CASSLRRTGNYGYTF. CDR3 nucleotides: TGTGCCAGCAGCTTAAGGAGGACAGGAAACTATGGCTACACCTTC.

The genes are TRBV6-5 and TRBJ1-1, with D unresolved. With 8 bases removed from V and 2 bases from J, the gap between germline ends came to 6 bases. The CDR3 has 11 residues. Germline CDR1 and CDR2: MNHEY and SVGAGI. CDR3 coding DNA: TGTGCCAGCGGAGGTAACACTGAAGCTTTCTTT. This encodes CASGGNTEAFF.

This clone was detected ten times or more. The chain employs TRBV19 and TRBJ1-2, with D perhaps matching TRBD1 (5 bases). This CDR3 is built from 13 residues. Germline V gives CDR1 LNHDA, CDR2 SQIVND (reference sequence). V lost 3 bases and J lost 4, with 9 bases in between. The CDR3 reads CASSIDRRYGYTF. CDR3 nucleotide sequence: TGTGCCAGTAGTATCGACAGACGCTATGGCTACACCTTC. The whole variable domain, remainder taken from reference TRBV19 and TRBJ1-2, is DGGITQSPKYLFRKEGQNVTLSCEQNLNHDAMYWYRQDPGQGLRLIYYSQIVNDFQKGDIAEGYSVSREKKESFPLTVTSAQKNPTAFYLCASSIDRRYGYTFGSGTRLTVV.

V gene TRBV7-2 combines with J gene TRBJ1-5; D is ambiguous. Trimming shortened V by 3 bases and J by 3 bases, and 6 bases separated the two germline ends. The CDR3 totals 13 residues. The germline CDR1 and CDR2 sequences are SGHTA and FQGNSA. CDR3 in DNA: TGTGCCAGCAGCTTGTCTTCCAATCAGCCCCAGCATTTT. Residues: CASSLSSNQPQHF.